This is a list of T cell receptor beta chains from one sample in a study of metastatic and nonmetastatic thyroid tumors. TCRdb reprocessed the PCR reads via MiXCR. The sample has tens of thousands of clones, 13% seen once; the top ten hold roughly an eighth. Sample: blood. The origin of the receptors is a female donor with papillary thyroid cancer or a benign thyroid nodule (not recorded which). Some clones in this sample may be carry-over from other donors' samples. Both conserved end residues are part of each CDR3. The order of the fields is J gene, clone size, D gene, V gene, CDR3 DNA, CDR3 protein. The D gene is left open where the match is weak. Size values are once, few and many counts, or a class for expanded clones, and some rows have none.

j_call: TRBJ1-5; clone_size: medium-sized; d_call: .; v_call: TRBV28; cdr3_nt: TGTGCCTCGATGAGTCGGGCAGGCGGCAATCAGCCCCAGCATTTT; cdr3_aa: CASMSRAGGNQPQHF
j_call: TRBJ2-3; clone_size: many; d_call: .; v_call: TRBV7-2; cdr3_nt: TGTGCCAGCAGCTTAACAGATACGCAGTATTTT; cdr3_aa: CASSLTDTQYF
j_call: TRBJ2-1; clone_size: .; d_call: .; v_call: TRBV4-2; cdr3_nt: TGTGCCAGCAGCCAAGGAAGCGGCCCCTCCTACAATGAGCAGTTCTTC; cdr3_aa: CASSQGSGPSYNEQFF
j_call: TRBJ2-7; clone_size: few; d_call: .; v_call: TRBV28; cdr3_nt: TGTGCCAGCACCTCCCTCTACGAGCAGTACTTC; cdr3_aa: CASTSLYEQYF
j_call: TRBJ2-7; clone_size: medium-sized; d_call: TRBD1; v_call: TRBV6-1; cdr3_nt: TGTGCCAGCAGATTGCAGGGGGCCTACGAGCAGTACTTC; cdr3_aa: CASRLQGAYEQYF
j_call: TRBJ2-3; clone_size: .; d_call: TRBD2; v_call: TRBV11-2; cdr3_nt: TGTGCCAGCAGCTTAGTGTCTAGCGGGAGCGATACGCAGTATTTT; cdr3_aa: CASSLVSSGSDTQYF
j_call: TRBJ2-2; clone_size: many; d_call: TRBD2; v_call: TRBV12-3/TRBV12-4; cdr3_nt: TGTGCCAGCAGTATAACTAGCGGGAGCACCACCGGGGAGCTGTTTTTT; cdr3_aa: CASSITSGSTTGELFF
j_call: TRBJ2-5; clone_size: many; d_call: TRBD1; v_call: TRBV19; cdr3_nt: TGTGCCAGTAGTACGGGACAGGGGGCTGAGACCCAGTACTTC; cdr3_aa: CASSTGQGAETQYF
j_call: TRBJ2-5; clone_size: medium-sized; d_call: TRBD2; v_call: TRBV6-1; cdr3_nt: TGTGCCAGCAGCCCGACTAGCGCGGGGGAGACCCAGTACTTC; cdr3_aa: CASSPTSAGETQYF
j_call: TRBJ1-2; clone_size: many; d_call: .; v_call: TRBV20-1; cdr3_nt: TGCAGTGCTCGAAGGGACGGCATAAGCCCCTATGGCTACACCTTC; cdr3_aa: CSARRDGISPYGYTF
j_call: TRBJ2-3; clone_size: many; d_call: .; v_call: TRBV7-6; cdr3_nt: TGTGCCAGCAGCCCGTCCTCGGCGGCGGGCGGCACAGATACGCAGTATTTT; cdr3_aa: CASSPSSAAGGTDTQYF
j_call: TRBJ2-1; clone_size: many; d_call: .; v_call: TRBV19; cdr3_nt: TGTGCCAGTAGTGCATGGGACCTATCAACCAACGGTGAGCAGTTCTTC; cdr3_aa: CASSAWDLSTNGEQFF
j_call: TRBJ2-3; clone_size: .; d_call: .; v_call: TRBV27; cdr3_nt: TGTGTCAGCAGTGTCGGGACCCTGGAAACAGATACGCAGTATTTT; cdr3_aa: CVSSVGTLETDTQYF
j_call: TRBJ2-3; clone_size: many; d_call: .; v_call: TRBV15; cdr3_nt: TGTGCCACCAGCCTCGACGTGGGCACAGATACGCAGTATTTT; cdr3_aa: CATSLDVGTDTQYF
j_call: TRBJ1-1; clone_size: .; d_call: .; v_call: TRBV12-3/TRBV12-4; cdr3_nt: TGTGCCAGCAAACTCTCAGGGAACACTGAAGCTTTCTTT; cdr3_aa: CASKLSGNTEAFF
j_call: TRBJ2-3; clone_size: many; d_call: TRBD2; v_call: TRBV4-2; cdr3_nt: TGTGCCAGCAGGGGGACTAGCGGGGGGAGCACAGATACGCAGTATTTT; cdr3_aa: CASRGTSGGSTDTQYF
j_call: TRBJ2-5; clone_size: many; d_call: TRBD1; v_call: TRBV2; cdr3_nt: TGTGCCAGCAGTTCCGGGACAGGGGGGGAGACCCAGTACTTC; cdr3_aa: CASSSGTGGETQYF
j_call: TRBJ1-2; clone_size: few; d_call: .; v_call: TRBV19; cdr3_nt: TGTGCCAGTAGTACATCGGGGACCGTCCATTATGGCTACACCTTC; cdr3_aa: CASSTSGTVHYGYTF
j_call: TRBJ2-5; clone_size: many; d_call: .; v_call: TRBV6-1; cdr3_nt: TGTGCCAGCAGCCACAGTACCCAAGAGACCCAGTACTTC; cdr3_aa: CASSHSTQETQYF
j_call: TRBJ2-5; clone_size: many; d_call: .; v_call: TRBV29-1; cdr3_nt: TGCAGCGTTAGCCGGGGCCAGGGGAAGACCCAGTACTTT; cdr3_aa: CSVSRGQGKTQYF
j_call: TRBJ1-1; clone_size: many; d_call: .; v_call: TRBV9; cdr3_nt: TGTGCCAGCAGCGTAGTGACAGAGAACACTGAAGCTTTCTTT; cdr3_aa: CASSVVTENTEAFF